Listed below are T cell receptor beta chains from one sample, sequenced in a study of OX40 agonist ivuxolimab in advanced cancers. Clones were read by immunoSEQ multiplex PCR, and TCRdb kept only the in-frame ones, dropping some. The table records around 63,000 clones, approximately 91% of them present only once. This sample comprised CD4+ or CD8+ T cells sorted from blood, obtained in a trial of the OX40 agonist ivuxolimab. Every receptor here comes from an adult with an advanced solid tumor such as melanoma, head and neck, liver or kidney cancer. The conserved cysteine and the conserved F or W are not part of the CDR3 here.

v_call cdr3_length cdr3_aa
TRBV27 10 ASRAGHTEAF
TRBV29-1 10 SVAPDGEKLF
TRBV11-2 11 ASSSQGNTEAF
TRBV20-1 9 SAPDLDTQY
TRBV10-3 13 AISRGGSNTGELF
TRBV19 10 ASKSQGETQY
TRBV18 12 ASSPLDRADTQY
TRBV7-9 15 ASSLGWDSTSGNTIY
TRBV7-9 15 ASSPLKTGTNTGELF
TRBV11-3 13 ASSLDPGLTDTQY
TRBV5-1 12 ASSLQGANNEQF